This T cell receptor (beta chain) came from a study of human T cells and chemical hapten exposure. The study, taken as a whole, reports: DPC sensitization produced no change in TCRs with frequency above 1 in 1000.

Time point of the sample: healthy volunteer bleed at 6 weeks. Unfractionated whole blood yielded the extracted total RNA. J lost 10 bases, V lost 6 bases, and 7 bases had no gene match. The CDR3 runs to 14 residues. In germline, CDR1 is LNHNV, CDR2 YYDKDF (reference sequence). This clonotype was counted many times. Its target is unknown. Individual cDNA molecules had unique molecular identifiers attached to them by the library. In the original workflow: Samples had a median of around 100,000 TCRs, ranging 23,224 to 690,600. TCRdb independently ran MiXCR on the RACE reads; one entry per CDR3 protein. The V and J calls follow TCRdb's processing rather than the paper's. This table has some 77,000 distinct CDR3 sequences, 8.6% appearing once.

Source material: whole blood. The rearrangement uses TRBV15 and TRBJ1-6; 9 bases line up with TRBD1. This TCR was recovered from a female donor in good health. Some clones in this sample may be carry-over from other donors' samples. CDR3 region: CATRRDRVDSPLHF. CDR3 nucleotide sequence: TGTGCCACCAGAAGGGACAGGGTCGACTCACCCCTCCACTTT.